One T cell receptor (beta chain) is described in this entry. Its antigen is as yet unknown. The data stem from a study of blood T cells in healthy people across ages. The study, taken as a whole, reports: With age, beta diversity per million T cells declined roughly linearly, significantly by 30 to 40.

This CDR3 is built from 15 residues. The trim removed 3 bases at V and 1 base at J, leaving 6 bases unmatched. CDR1 and CDR2 from the germline V gene are MGHRA and YSYEKL. A sample-barcoded 5' primer and a J-beta primer mix were used in a second PCR of about 7 to 12 cycles. TCRdb redid the calling of the 5' RACE reads with MiXCR, one entry per CDR3 protein. The data show about 1.5 million distinct CDR3 sequences, about 43% seen once. Per-sample yields of isolated PBMCs were at least 6.5 million. The TCR comes from a woman between 18 and 29 years old in good health. The rearrangement links TRBV4-1 to TRBJ2-7; TRBD2 matches at 7 bases. Sample: blood. CDR3 sequence: CASSHGGGLSYEQYF. CDR3 nucleotide sequence: TGCGCCAGCAGCCATGGGGGGGGACTATCCTACGAGCAGTACTTC.